This TCR beta chain was documented in a study of T cell responses to AZD1222 COVID-19 vaccine. Study-wide findings and caveats: There were repertoire samples only from the period after the peak T cell response. Clonal diversity was possibly underestimated, and the donors were mostly white British, with more females. Nearly half of unique spike-specific TCRs reportedly avoided B.1.351 and B.1.1.7 mutated regions.

Germline CDR1 and CDR2: SGHAT and FQNNGV. Trimming shortened V by 5 bases and J by 4 bases, and 18 bases separated the two germline ends. The CDR3 is 16 amino acids. With regard to this clone: Its antigen remains unidentified.

TCRdb's copy holds only in-frame clones and misses some; the assay was immunoSEQ multiplex PCR. This sample yields about 120,000 clones, of which around 90% are seen a single time; 1% to 1.5% belongs to the top ten. The sample in question was peripheral blood, obtained on day 0 of AZD1222 vaccination. The receptor was derived from an adult in good health. The chain combines TRBV11-2 with TRBJ1-3, with D tentatively TRBD1 (5 bases). The CDR3 DNA follows: TGTGCCAGCAGCCTGGTCGTGCAGGGTGCCGGAAACACCATATATTTT. It codes for CASSLVVQGAGNTIYF.